This TCR beta chain derives from a study of cytomegalovirus exposure and HLA in healthy donors (dated by TCRdb to about 2017). In terms of the full investigation: According to an earlier analysis of 587 of the donors, about 180 million T cells yielded approximately 120 million unique TCR beta sequences and about 280 Gb of sequence data. The study used immunosequencing to profile the T cell repertoires of approximately 640 subjects and linked those repertoires to cytomegalovirus serostatus. Rather than drawing on any new phenotypic data, the later analysis identified candidate immune exposures from TCR beta sequences and the way those sequences occurred across donors. On average, roughly 240,000 unique TCR beta nucleotide sequences were sequenced per donor among 350 to 400 genotyped donors of the cohort, with roughly a sixth of those sequences being non-productive. The study combined high-throughput TCR immunosequencing, statistical association of individual TCRs with disease status, and machine learning to predict cytomegalovirus infection status. Donor age, sex, ethnicity and CMV serostatus were compiled together with the repertoire data. All discovery cohort repertoires had been generated using a single sequencing platform. An earlier analysis of a few hundred of the donors applied high-throughput TCR beta sequencing to assess whether each TCR beta V gene segment acted as functional or pseudogenic. In addition to the first cohort of 666 subjects, a separate validation cohort of 100 to 150 different subjects was used. In a later analysis, previously published TCR beta repertoires from more than 500 donors were re-analyzed and high-resolution HLA genotyping was added so that TCR occurrence patterns could be studied. The study was designed to test whether signatures of past pathogen exposure could be identified by cataloging public T cell receptors. Among the roughly 410 genotyped donors, 75% to 90% belonged to the genetic ancestry cluster associated with self-reported Caucasian donors. Both class I and class II loci were covered by HLA typing, at four-digit resolution. Because of strong linkage in the cohort, four or five DR-DQ haplotypes were treated as single units for association and clustering. A later genetic analysis used genome-wide SNP genotypes for about three fifths of the roughly 700 donors, treating that subset as a discovery cohort. An early release that covered several hundred HLA-typed donors contained around 300 gigabases of sequencing data and around 80 million unique TCR sequences. The number of typed donors differed by locus: about 620-640 for A, B, C, DRB1 and DQB1; some 500 for DQA1; approximately 600 for DPA1; and about 470 for DPB1.

The library was prepared using the immunoSEQ multiplex PCR assay. The multiplex PCR relied on a mix of 60 forward primers for TCR Vbeta segments and 13 reverse primers for TCR Jbeta segments. The CDR3 region of rearranged TCR beta genes was amplified from genomic DNA by a multiplex PCR assay. Amplified TCR beta libraries were sequenced as 87-base-pair reads on the Illumina HiSeq System. The study's processing was this. In a later analysis, around 80 million unique TCR beta chains were counted across the 690 or so repertoires, and roughly 9.9 million of these chains were shared by at least two donors. A nearest-neighbor algorithm error-corrected the raw reads and collapsed the reads into unique sequences, merging closely related sequences to remove PCR and sequencing errors. Alignment of CDR3 sequences to IMGT reference sequences was used to assign V, D and J gene segments. For a sequence to be retained, a match of at least six nucleotides to both a V gene segment and a J gene segment was required. A rearrangement counted as productive if the CDR3 had no stop codons and remained in frame with V and J, and every other rearrangement counted as non-productive. Following IMGT convention, CDR3 was defined as the stretch from the second conserved V-encoded cysteine up to the conserved J-encoded phenylalanine. The earlier analysis of about 610 of the donors excluded sequences that lacked an unambiguous match to a single V gene segment. An earlier analysis of fewer than 650 of the donors classified V segments as functional when productive rearrangements were above 56.7% and as segregating when the standard deviation between donors was above 5%. To diagnose cytomegalovirus status from the catalog of TCR beta chain sequences, a statistical classification framework was built. A later analysis assigned V and J genes by comparing TCR nucleotide sequences with IMGT/GENE-DB human TR gene sequences. In a later analysis, CDR3 sequences and most-parsimonious VDJ recombination scenarios were assigned using the TCRdist pipeline. In a later analysis, every TCR beta chain was defined by the combination of its CDR3 amino acid sequence and its V-gene family, and reads without a unique V-gene family were dropped. To address suspected cross-contamination and a sequencing artifact, a later analysis removed approximately 590 highly shared, low-generation-probability nucleotide sequences. A later analysis calculated a clonal expansion index for each public chain from normalized within-repertoire ranks of inferred template counts. In a later analysis, generation probabilities were computed with a VDJ recombination model fitted to out-of-frame rearrangements, and the resulting probabilities were checked against IGoR. In a later analysis, hypergeometric tests were used to score TCR-TCR, TCR-HLA and TCR-CMV co-occurrence, with a repertoire-size bias correction applied to TCR pairs. A later analysis estimated false discovery rates by permuting HLA or CMV assignments 20 times. A later analysis grouped co-occurring TCRs with DBSCAN, adding TCRdist sequence similarity when clustering within HLA-allele-positive subsets. Repertoires with fewer than 30,000 or more than 120,000 public chains were left out of co-occurrence clustering, as were about 5 repertoires with anomalous nucleotide sharing. The clones in this table, taken by TCRdb from immuneACCESS, are in-frame only. Not every clone is retained; where verified, under half of the shortfall comes from an unresolved V gene, and the cause of the rest is unknown. V, J and clone size were drawn from that table, and D and trimming were deduced from the DNA. This sample comprises 110,000 to 150,000 clones, less than 85% of them detected only once. The biggest ten clones account for 2.1% of the sample.

The cohort comprised 670 or so healthy bone marrow donors. Cohort members were all nominally healthy when sampled, although unrecorded immune exposures were likely present. The donor was CMV seropositive and belonged to the group of about 290 seropositive cohort members. A peripheral blood sample was collected from each donor, and TCR beta sequencing was performed on peripheral blood mononuclear cells. Genomic DNA was extracted from the blood cell samples with the Qiagen DNeasy Blood Extraction Kit. Taken from cysteine to phenylalanine, the CDR3 has 17 residues. Just CDR3 DNA is preserved here, 51 bases in frame from base 1. CDR1 and CDR2 (SGHDN, FVKESK) derive from the germline V gene. V and J are truncated by 2 bases and 7 bases respectively, leaving an intervening sequence of 23 bases. What the research found in general, with its limitations: Some IMGT-functional V segments, including TRBV6-2 and TRBV6-3, could not be told apart with the 87-base-pair reads, so those segments were excluded. The cohort was sequenced for TCR beta chains only, and without alpha or paired-chain data the features that could be detected were limited. Linkage disequilibrium might explain the correlated functional status among segregating V segments, but an unknown experimental factor could not be ruled out. In an earlier analysis of more than 500 of the donors, most TCR beta V segments appeared in productive rearrangements about 90% or about 30% of the time, broadly matching IMGT annotations. Cytomegalovirus status was reported to be diagnosed by the classifier with high specificity and sensitivity in both the original and validation cohorts. Sequencing depth was assumed to be roughly uniform across donors in the presence/absence analyses, though that assumption may not hold. In a later analysis, the rate of TCR association differed among HLA loci, with DRB1 alleles having the most associated TCRs and HLA-C alleles having the fewest. A later analysis found that HLA-associated TCR beta chains were more clonally expanded and had lower generation probabilities than equally common non-associated chains. HLA typing was unavailable for some donors at each locus, so association tests used only the typed subset. In vitro tests confirmed that a few of the cytomegalovirus-associated TCR beta chains recognize cytomegalovirus antigens. Specific HLA alleles were associated with roughly 17,000 TCR beta sequences at a false discovery rate of 0.05 in a later analysis. A cluster of highly shared sequence variants was judged likely to represent a technical artifact of the sequencing pipeline. A total of about 150 TCR beta chains were listed by the study as associated with cytomegalovirus. According to a later genetic analysis, donors in an Asian-associated ancestry cluster had fewer N-insertions in productive TCRs than the approximately 610-donor mean. When HLA alleles, especially DR and DQ, strongly co-occurred, attributing TCR associations to individual alleles was difficult. In a later analysis, most CMV-associated TCR beta chains were found to appear HLA-restricted, with HLA associations seemingly driven largely by CMV exposure. Most TCR sequences were seen in very few donors, while some public TCRs were found in many individuals. It was suggested by the authors that the approach could potentially be generalized to other disease states and immunological phenotypes. The earlier analysis of approximately 590 of the donors excluded 15 to 20 rarely observed V segments, including chromosome 9 orphons, because counts were too low. A later genetic analysis associated a missense DCLRE1C variant with V-gene and J-gene trimming of TCR beta chains, and an independent cohort replicated the association. Several of the top co-occurrence clusters appeared to be linked to parvovirus B19, influenza, CMV and Epstein-Barr virus, according to a later analysis. A further reported finding was that TCR beta sequences accurately predicted the HLA-A and HLA-B alleles for most subjects in the first cohort. CMV serostatus was the only immune exposure information available for the cohort.

Concerning this clone: Its antigen specificity is not known. Nothing much larger sits one base from this clone, and base qualities are not available.

Sequencing input: PBMCs. This clonotype was sampled from a woman between 55 and 75 years old in good health and CMV-seropositive. Recombination connected TRBV14 to TRBJ1-1, with a tentative D gene TRBD1 over 5 matching bases. CDR3 protein: CASSQTRIGEAKGEAFF. In nucleotides, the sequence is TGTGCCAGCAGCCAAACCCGGATAGGGGAAGCGAAGGGTGAAGCTTTCTTT.